These T cell receptor beta chains were read from a single sample in a study of post-analysis software for immune sequencing data. TCRdb called the PCR reads again in MiXCR, with one record for every CDR3 protein. Of roughly 540,000 distinct CDR3 sequences in the sample, less than 40% were seen once. The sequenced sample consisted of blood. The receptors shown here come from a girl under 18 with multiple sclerosis. Each CDR3 is given with its conserved first and last residue. Each record gives: clone size, D gene, J gene, V gene, CDR3 DNA, CDR3 protein. The D gene is left open where the match is weak. Clone size is not always given. Where it is, it says once, few, many or a class for expanded clones.

abundance: many
d_gene: TRBD1
j_gene: TRBJ2-6
v_gene: TRBV5-1
CDR3nt: TGCGCCACCCGGGGACAGGAGTTCTCTGGGGCCAACGTCCTGACTTTC
CDR3aa: CATRGQEFSGANVLTF

abundance: .
d_gene: TRBD1
j_gene: TRBJ1-2
v_gene: TRBV29-1
CDR3nt: TGCAGCGTTGAACGCGGACAGGGGGTTTATGGCTACACCTTC
CDR3aa: CSVERGQGVYGYTF

abundance: .
d_gene: TRBD1
j_gene: TRBJ2-7
v_gene: TRBV9
CDR3nt: TGTGCCAGCAGCGTGGGGACAGGGGTCCACGAGCAGTACTTC
CDR3aa: CASSVGTGVHEQYF

abundance: few
d_gene: .
j_gene: TRBJ1-1
v_gene: TRBV16
CDR3nt: TGTGCCAGCAGCCAATCACCAGACGAGGCTTTCTTT
CDR3aa: CASSQSPDEAFF

abundance: few
d_gene: .
j_gene: TRBJ2-5
v_gene: TRBV12-3/TRBV12-4
CDR3nt: TGTGCCAGCAGCAAATTTGGGGGGACAATAGAGCAGTACTTC
CDR3aa: CASSKFGGTIEQYF

abundance: .
d_gene: .
j_gene: TRBJ2-5
v_gene: TRBV20-1
CDR3nt: TGCAGTGCAGCCATCCCACCGGGCCAAGAGACCCAGTACTTC
CDR3aa: CSAAIPPGQETQYF

abundance: .
d_gene: TRBD1
j_gene: TRBJ2-5
v_gene: TRBV20-1
CDR3nt: TGCAGTGCTATAGGACAGGGAATCGGAGAGACCCAGTACTTC
CDR3aa: CSAIGQGIGETQYF

abundance: .
d_gene: .
j_gene: TRBJ2-7
v_gene: TRBV10-3
CDR3nt: TGTGTCATCGCCGTGGGGGGTTACGAGCAGTACTTC
CDR3aa: CVIAVGGYEQYF

abundance: .
d_gene: .
j_gene: TRBJ2-7
v_gene: TRBV9
CDR3nt: TGTGCCAGCAGCGCGGCCGTGGGGTCCTACGAGCAGTACTTC
CDR3aa: CASSAAVGSYEQYF

abundance: .
d_gene: .
j_gene: TRBJ1-5
v_gene: TRBV5-1
CDR3nt: TGCGCCAGCAACTTGGACAGAGGGGATAGCAATCAGCCCCAGCATTTT
CDR3aa: CASNLDRGDSNQPQHF

abundance: few
d_gene: .
j_gene: TRBJ1-2
v_gene: TRBV3-1
CDR3nt: TGTGCCAGCAGCCAAGGTCTGGGTACCAACTATGGCTACACCTTC
CDR3aa: CASSQGLGTNYGYTF

abundance: .
d_gene: .
j_gene: TRBJ2-5
v_gene: TRBV14
CDR3nt: TGTGCCAGCAGCCAGCCGGGACTCCTGCATCAAGAGACCCAGTACTTC
CDR3aa: CASSQPGLLHQETQYF

abundance: .
d_gene: .
j_gene: TRBJ1-6
v_gene: TRBV7-8
CDR3nt: TGTGCCACCCGGACAGAAAGCTCCTATAATTCACCCCTCCACTTT
CDR3aa: CATRTESSYNSPLHF

abundance: many
d_gene: TRBD2
j_gene: TRBJ2-1
v_gene: TRBV29-1
CDR3nt: TGCTGTATATCGGGGGGGCCGGGCGAGCAGTTCTTC
CDR3aa: CCISGGPGEQFF

abundance: once
d_gene: .
j_gene: TRBJ1-2
v_gene: TRBV5-1
CDR3nt: TGCGCCAGCAGCTTGACGCGCGACTATGGCTACACCTTT
CDR3aa: CASSLTRDYGYTF

abundance: few
d_gene: .
j_gene: TRBJ1-6
v_gene: TRBV5-1
CDR3nt: TGCGCCAGCAGGGCCGAGGCACTTAATTCACCCCTCCACTTT
CDR3aa: CASRAEALNSPLHF

abundance: .
d_gene: .
j_gene: TRBJ1-1
v_gene: TRBV5-6
CDR3nt: TGTGCCAGCAGCCCATGGGGGAGAGGCACTGAAGCTTTCTTT
CDR3aa: CASSPWGRGTEAFF

abundance: .
d_gene: .
j_gene: TRBJ2-1
v_gene: TRBV5-1
CDR3nt: TGCGCCAGCAGCTTGGTTGGGGGGCCGCGCTCCTACAATGAGCAGTTCTTC
CDR3aa: CASSLVGGPRSYNEQFF

abundance: few
d_gene: .
j_gene: TRBJ1-5
v_gene: TRBV4-1
CDR3nt: TGCGCCAGCAGCCAAGAATTGCGGGGGTTTGGGCTTAATGATCAGCCCCAGCATTTT
CDR3aa: CASSQELRGFGLNDQPQHF

abundance: .
d_gene: .
j_gene: TRBJ2-7
v_gene: TRBV13
CDR3nt: TGTGCCAGCACCTTATCCATTAAGGTGAACTACGAGCAGTACTTC
CDR3aa: CASTLSIKVNYEQYF

abundance: .
d_gene: .
j_gene: TRBJ2-1
v_gene: TRBV12-3/TRBV12-4
CDR3nt: TGTGCCAGCGGCGCTTCCCCGTTCTTC
CDR3aa: CASGASPFF

abundance: .
d_gene: .
j_gene: TRBJ2-4
v_gene: TRBV9
CDR3nt: TGTGCCAGCAGCGTAGGGGTGGGGCGGAACATTCAGTACTTC
CDR3aa: CASSVGVGRNIQYF

abundance: .
d_gene: .
j_gene: TRBJ2-7
v_gene: TRBV20-1
CDR3nt: TGCAGTGCTAGAGATGTCGGGGGTCCCTACGAGCAGTACTTC
CDR3aa: CSARDVGGPYEQYF

abundance: .
d_gene: .
j_gene: TRBJ2-4
v_gene: TRBV6-2/TRBV6-3
CDR3nt: TGTGCCAGCAGCCCTCAGCCGGGAGCGGACATTCAGTACTTC
CDR3aa: CASSPQPGADIQYF

abundance: few
d_gene: .
j_gene: TRBJ2-7
v_gene: TRBV5-1
CDR3nt: TGCGCCAGCCGGGACTCGCTGGCCTACGAGCAGTACTTC
CDR3aa: CASRDSLAYEQYF

abundance: .
d_gene: TRBD2
j_gene: TRBJ2-1
v_gene: TRBV28
CDR3nt: TGTGCCAGCAGCCGGGGGGGGCTAGAGCAGTTCTTC
CDR3aa: CASSRGGLEQFF

abundance: few
d_gene: TRBD1
j_gene: TRBJ2-7
v_gene: TRBV5-1
CDR3nt: TGCGCCAGCAGGTTAACCGCAGGGGGTGCCGTCGACGAGCAGTACTTC
CDR3aa: CASRLTAGGAVDEQYF

abundance: .
d_gene: .
j_gene: TRBJ1-4
v_gene: TRBV20-1
CDR3nt: TGCAGTGCTAGTACGGCAACTAATGAAAAACTGTTTTTT
CDR3aa: CSASTATNEKLFF

abundance: .
d_gene: TRBD1
j_gene: TRBJ2-6
v_gene: TRBV20-1
CDR3nt: TGCAGTGCTAGGGGGACAGGGCTGTTTGGGGCCAACGTCCTGACTTTC
CDR3aa: CSARGTGLFGANVLTF

abundance: .
d_gene: TRBD1
j_gene: TRBJ1-2
v_gene: TRBV20-1
CDR3nt: TGCAGTGCTCCGACAGGGATGAAGGTCTACACCTTC
CDR3aa: CSAPTGMKVYTF

abundance: .
d_gene: .
j_gene: TRBJ1-5
v_gene: TRBV7-8
CDR3nt: TGTGCCAGCAGCCCCCAGTTGGGGGTTCAGCCCCAGCATTTT
CDR3aa: CASSPQLGVQPQHF